This T cell receptor beta chain is from a study of T-cell memory formation after mild COVID-19. General study results and limits: Later expanders leaned CD4+, whereas day 15 to 85 contracting clones were balanced CD4/CD8. Within pre-infection memory, some responding clones were found, suggesting cross-reactive memory joined. Contracting CD4+ clones lay largely in CM and EM, with CD8+ ones residing in EMRA.

Germline CDR1 reads SGHDN; CDR2 reads FVKESK. There are 15 residues in the CDR3. The V gene end was trimmed by 2 bases and the J gene end by 3 bases; junction bases not matched to a gene: 4. With constant-segment primers, 5'RACE yielded cDNA libraries of TCR alpha and TCR beta that carried sample barcodes and UMIs. TCRdb redid the calling of the 5' RACE reads with MiXCR, one entry per CDR3 protein. The sample carries around 400,000 distinct CDR3 sequences, roughly 24% recorded once. Comment on this clonotype: What it recognizes is unknown.

Specimen: PBMCs or a T cell subset sorted from them (not recorded which). The chain recombines TRBV14 with TRBJ1-1; TRBD1 matches at 9 bases. The sequence was collected from an adult woman who had mild COVID-19 (a few samples of this study predate the infection). Cell type and time point are not known. The DNA for the CDR3 is TGTGCCAGCAGCCAACTGGACAGGGGATACACTGAAGCTTTCTTT. Protein product: CASSQLDRGYTEAFF.